The 30 T cell receptor beta chains below were found in one sample sequenced in a study of blood T cells in healthy people across ages. Sample-barcoded 5' priming and a J-beta primer mix drove a second PCR of 7 to 11 cycles. From the 5' RACE reads, TCRdb called clonotypes with MiXCR, one entry per CDR3 protein. The sample lists some 1,800,000 distinct CDR3 sequences; approximately 40% were seen once. The sequencing input was blood. These receptors came from a human donor in good health.

The rearrangement uses TRBV20-1 and TRBJ2-1; 10 nucleotides line up with TRBD2. Per germline, CDR1 DFQATT and CDR2 SNEGSKA (reference sequence). V lost 0 bases and J lost 5; bases outside the gene matches: 7. There are 16 residues in the CDR3. In nucleotides, the CDR3 is TGCAGTGCTAGAGATGGGACTAGCGTACAGAACAATGAGCAGTTCTTC. Its protein is CSARDGTSVQNNEQFF.

This chain links TRBV7-2 with TRBJ2-7; D is unresolved. From germline, CDR1 is SGHTA and CDR2 FQGNSA. V dropped 0 bases and J dropped 0 bases, with 9 bases sitting between them. The CDR3 length is 15 residues. CDR3 in amino acids: CASSLAPVSSYEQYF. The CDR3 bases are TGTGCCAGCAGCTTAGCGCCTGTGAGCTCCTACGAGCAGTACTTC.

J is TRBJ1-2 and V is TRBV6-5; TRBD1 matches 9 bases. The CDR3 covers 16 residues. Germline values: CDR1 MNHEY, CDR2 SVGAGI. With V trimmed by 8 bases and J by 4 bases, 14 bases remained unmatched. As DNA, the CDR3 is TGTGCCAGCCTTCCGCCCGGGACAGGGAGGATCTATGGCTACACCTTC. Translation: CASLPPGTGRIYGYTF.

This clonotype was recorded a few times. V usage is TRBV5-1 and J usage is TRBJ2-1; perhaps TRBD2 as D (5 bases). Trimming pared 0 bases from V and 9 bases from J, leaving 13 bases between. This CDR3 is 14 amino acids long. Germline-derived CDR1 and CDR2 are SGHRS and YFSETQ. The DNA for the CDR3 is TGCGCCAGCAGCTTGGTGGACCTAGAGGGTGAGCAGTTCTTC. Translating gives CASSLVDLEGEQFF.

This rearrangement joins TRBV9 to TRBJ2-3; possible D gene TRBD2, 5 bases. Germline V gene sequence: CDR1 SGDLS, CDR2 YYNGEE. The length of the CDR3 is 14 residues. The V gene lost 3 bases and the J gene lost 0 bases, with 8 bases spanning the gap. This CDR3 reads CASSGTYSTDTQYF. For the CDR3, the DNA is TGTGCCAGCAGCGGGACTTATAGCACAGATACGCAGTATTTT.

This clonotype showed up many times. The V and J genes are TRBV6-2 or TRBV6-3 and TRBJ2-1, with 9 bases fitting TRBD2. The CDR3 has 15 residues. Germline V gene data show CDR1 as MNHEY and CDR2 as SVGEGT. Trimming cost V 2 bases and J 7 bases; bases outside gene matches: 6. Here the CDR3 DNA reads TGTGCCAGCAGTTACCCGCGGGGGGGCAAGAATGAGCAGTTCTTC. It translates to CASSYPRGGKNEQFF.

This clonotype was seen a few times. The chain links TRBV7-3 to TRBJ1-5; D uncertain. Germline values: CDR1 SGHTA, CDR2 FQGTGA. The V end was cut by 5 bases, the J end by 0 bases, with 17 bases between. The CDR3 length is 17 residues. CDR3 loop: CASSPLMSSNSNQPQHF. CDR3 sequence (DNA): TGTGCCAGCAGCCCCTTGATGAGCAGTAATAGCAATCAGCCCCAGCATTTT.

As concerns this clonotype: The junction does not match germline at one end; this may be a read error. V is TRBV4-3 and J is TRBJ1-4, with D maybe TRBD1 (5 bases). CDR1 LGHNA and CDR2 YSLEER come from the germline V gene. The CDR3 is 18 amino acids. For the CDR3, the DNA is TGCGCCAGCAGCCAAGCCCCCCTCCCCCAGGGCAAAAATGAAAAACGGTTTTTT. Its translation is CASSQAPLPQGKNEKRFF.

In the case of this clonotype: The junction departs from the called germline gene at one end, perhaps through a read error. Here the CDR3 DNA reads TGTACCAGCAGCTTAGCGAGCTGGACTAAAAAAGAGACCCAGTACTTC. Translation: CTSSLASWTKKETQYF. The V and J genes are TRBV7-9 and TRBJ2-5; D may be TRBD2 (6 bases). Germline V gene lookup returns CDR1 SEHNR and CDR2 FQNEAQ (reference sequence). This CDR3 is 16 amino acids long.

The gene calls are TRBV10-3 and TRBJ2-7; 9 bases fit TRBD1. V lost 7 bases and J lost 0; bases outside the gene matches: 7. The germline V gene has CDR1 ENHRY and CDR2 SYGVKD. CDR3 size: 15 residues. The DNA of the CDR3 is TGTGCCATCACCCCCGGGACAGGGAGCTCCTACGAGCAGTACTTC. Encoded protein: CAITPGTGSSYEQYF.

About this clonotype itself: The germline gene is not matched at one end of the junction; a read error may be the cause. This chain uses TRBV9 with TRBJ1-4, with D possibly TRBD1 on 6 matching bases. The CDR3 totals 14 residues. In germline, CDR1 is SGDLS, CDR2 YYNGEE. CDR3 protein: CASSVEQGQAKPFF. The CDR3 DNA reads as TGTGCCAGCAGCGTAGAACAGGGCCAGGCAAAACCGTTTTTT.

This sequence joins TRBV29-1 and TRBJ2-1, with 9 bases matching TRBD1. The CDR3 has 12 residues. Germline lookup yields CDR1 SQVTM and CDR2 ANQGSEA. The V and J ends lost 6 bases and 6 bases, in that order; junction bases with no gene match: 3. The CDR3 region has the DNA TGCAGCGTATGGGGACAGGGCAATGAGCAGTTCTTC. It codes for CSVWGQGNEQFF.

This clonotype was observed a handful of times. The V and J genes are TRBV9 and TRBJ2-3; the D is unclear. V lost 2 bases and J 2 bases, leaving 12 bases between the germline ends. The CDR3 is 15 residues long. Germline-derived CDR1 and CDR2 are SGDLS and YYNGEE. CDR3 in amino acids: CASSVSSGLTDTQYF. CDR3 in DNA: TGTGCCAGCAGCGTTAGTTCTGGCCTCACAGATACGCAGTATTTT. The full variable domain, in which reference TRBV9 and TRBJ2-3 provide the parts outside the CDR3, is DSGVTQTPKHLITATGQRVTLRCSPRSGDLSVYWYQQSLDQGLQFLIQYYNGEERAKGNILERFSAQQFPDLHSELNLSSLELGDSALYFCASSVSSGLTDTQYFGPGTRLTVL.

In this sample, this clonotype turned up a few times. The chain has TRBV20-1 and TRBJ2-5; 12 nucleotides line up with TRBD2. V lost 0 bases and J lost 5; bases outside the gene matches: 10. Per germline, CDR1 DFQATT and CDR2 SNEGSKA (reference sequence). This CDR3 is built from 17 residues. CDR3 nucleotides: TGCAGTGCTAGAGATCGAGGGCTAGCGGGGGGGCTCGAGACCCAGTACTTC. This translates into CSARDRGLAGGLETQYF.

The chain employs TRBV12-3 or TRBV12-4 and TRBJ2-1, with D tentatively TRBD1 (5 bases). This CDR3 has 15 residues. V was cut by 6 bases and J by 9 bases, with 21 bases left in between. The chain's CDR3 is CASSRDRIRNAEQFF. CDR3 nucleotides: TGTGCCAGCAGCCGTGACAGAATTCGGAACGCTGAGCAGTTCTTC.

A note on this clonotype: A read error is possible here, since a much larger clone lies one base away. This rearrangement joins TRBV20-1 to TRBJ2-5, with 7 bases lining up with TRBD2. There are 15 residues in the CDR3. The germline CDR1 and CDR2 sequences are DFQATT and SNEGSKA (reference sequence). The DNA of the CDR3 is TGCAGTGCTCCGCTCCTAGCGGCCTTTCAAGAGATCCAGTACTTC. Protein sequence: CSAPLLAAFQEIQYF.

V is TRBV20-1 and J is TRBJ1-6; the D gene is possibly TRBD1 (5 bases). The CDR3 has 14 residues. Germline values: CDR1 DFQATT, CDR2 SNEGSKA (reference sequence). Trimming removed 2 bases from V and 7 bases from J, with 12 bases in between. The CDR3: CSARTGPLNSPLHF. The DNA for the CDR3 is TGCAGTGCTAGAACAGGACCTTTGAATTCACCCCTCCACTTT.

This clonotype occurred a few times. This rearrangement joins TRBV10-3 to TRBJ1-4; a possible D gene is TRBD1 (5 bases). CDR3 length: 15 residues. V lost 8 bases and J lost 3, with 16 bases in between. Germline-derived CDR1 and CDR2 are ENHRY and SYGVKD. The CDR3 DNA follows: TGTGCCATCGCCCCGGGGGGTGAGGCTAATGAAAAACTGTTTTTT. Protein: CAIAPGGEANEKLFF.

This clonotype was seen a handful of times. The chain recombines TRBV9 with TRBJ2-1, with a possible D match to TRBD2 (7 bases). Germline CDR1 and CDR2: SGDLS and YYNGEE. Between the trimmed V and J ends, which lost 4 bases and 2 bases, there was a span of 16 bases. The CDR3 totals 16 residues. The CDR3 nucleotides read TGTGCCAGCAGCCCAGAGGGGGGGGGCCCCTACAATGAGCAGTTCTTC. Its translation is CASSPEGGGPYNEQFF.

Concerning this clonotype: Its ends do not fully match the called genes, so a read error is possible. The rearrangement uses TRBV20-1 and TRBJ2-3, with unresolved D. Germline V gene lookup returns CDR1 DFQATT and CDR2 SNEGSKA (reference sequence). The CDR3 totals 12 residues. In nucleotides, the CDR3 is TGCAGTGCGCTGTGGGCCACAGATATGCAGTATTTT. Translating gives CSALWATDMQYF.

This clonotype has only a few counts. DNA of the CDR3: TGTGCCAGCAGCCAAGTCAGTAGGACAGGGGCGAGCGGCTACACCTTC. It is translated as CASSQVSRTGASGYTF. This sequence joins TRBV4-2 and TRBJ1-2, with TRBD1 identical over 9 bases. The junction had 11 bases not matched to a gene; V was cut back by 1 base and J by 8 bases. In germline, CDR1 is LGHNA, CDR2 YNFKEQ. This CDR3 has 16 amino acids.

J is TRBJ2-3 and V is TRBV6-5, with D maybe TRBD1 (7 bases). The germline V and J ends were trimmed by 5 bases and 0 bases, with 15 bases remaining between them. Germline values: CDR1 MNHEY, CDR2 SVGAGI. This CDR3 is built from 16 residues. DNA of the CDR3: TGTGCCAGCAGTAGGTCCCCAGGGGGGAGCACAGATACGCAGTATTTT. Amino acids: CASSRSPGGSTDTQYF.

V is TRBV12-3 or TRBV12-4 and J is TRBJ1-2, with D unclear. The CDR3 consists of 11 residues. The V and J ends lost 5 bases and 8 bases respectively, with 9 bases between them. CDR3 sequence reads: CASSLAKGYTF. In DNA form, the CDR3 reads TGTGCCAGCAGTCTCGCGAAAGGCTACACCTTC.

This clonotype was counted at least ten times. V and J are TRBV6-5 and TRBJ2-6; D perhaps matches TRBD1 (5 bases). CDR1 is MNHEY, CDR2 SVGAGI, per germline. This CDR3 has 16 amino acids. V lost 0 bases and J 0 bases, leaving 6 bases between the germline ends. For the CDR3, the DNA is TGTGCCAGCAGTTACTCAGACAGCTCTGGGGCCAACGTCCTGACTTTC. Its translation is CASSYSDSSGANVLTF.

This clonotype has a handful of counts. CDR3 coding DNA: TGCAGCGTTGGGCGGACGAACAGCGGCTACACCTTC. This gives the protein CSVGRTNSGYTF. The rearrangement joins TRBV29-1 to TRBJ1-2; D unclear. The CDR3 totals 12 residues. Germline V CDR1 and CDR2: SQVTM, ANQGSEA. V was clipped by 4 bases and J by 8 bases, with 14 bases between them.

This chain links TRBV6-5 with TRBJ2-2; D gene uncertain. The CDR3 has 12 amino acids. V gave up 6 bases and J gave up 6 bases, with 8 bases separating them. Germline values: CDR1 MNHEY, CDR2 SVGAGI. CDR3 in DNA: TGTGCCAGCAGCGGCTTGGCCGGGGAGCTGTTTTTT. It translates to CASSGLAGELFF.

CDR3 in amino acids: CASTTGGGDIYEQYF. The CDR3 nucleotides are TGTGCCAGCACCACTGGGGGCGGGGACATCTACGAGCAGTACTTC. The chain recombines TRBV7-2 with TRBJ2-7; D possibly uses TRBD1 or TRBD2 (6 bases each). The CDR3 has 15 residues. CDR1 and CDR2 (germline): SGHTA, FQGNSA. V was cut by 7 bases and J by 3 bases, with 19 bases left in between.

The rearrangement links TRBV29-1 to TRBJ2-4; a possible D gene is TRBD1 (6 bases). Trimming shortened V by 4 bases and J by 0 bases, and 19 bases separated the two germline ends. The CDR3 is made up of 17 amino acids. Germline-derived CDR1 and CDR2 are SQVTM and ANQGSEA. CDR3 loop: CSVGFRTDSLAKNIQYF. CDR3 bases: TGCAGCGTTGGGTTCCGGACAGACAGTCTAGCCAAAAACATTCAGTACTTC.

This clonotype was counted a few times. V is TRBV9 and J is TRBJ2-7; D is possibly TRBD1 (7 bases). Trimming removed 3 bases at V and 7 bases at J, with 14 bases between. The CDR3 totals 13 residues. Germline V gene lookup returns CDR1 SGDLS and CDR2 YYNGEE. CDR3 amino acids: CASSEEGAGEQYF. In DNA form, the CDR3 reads TGTGCCAGCAGCGAGGAGGGGGCGGGAGAGCAGTACTTC.

This clonotype was seen a few times. This chain joins TRBV13 and TRBJ2-5; D call uncertain. There are 12 residues in the CDR3. Germline V gene lookup returns CDR1 PRHDT and CDR2 FYEKMQ (reference sequence). Trimming stripped 4 bases from V and 5 bases from J, with 8 bases between. CDR3 loop: CASSSDGETQYF. The CDR3 DNA reads TGTGCCAGCAGCTCGGATGGGGAGACCCAGTACTTC.